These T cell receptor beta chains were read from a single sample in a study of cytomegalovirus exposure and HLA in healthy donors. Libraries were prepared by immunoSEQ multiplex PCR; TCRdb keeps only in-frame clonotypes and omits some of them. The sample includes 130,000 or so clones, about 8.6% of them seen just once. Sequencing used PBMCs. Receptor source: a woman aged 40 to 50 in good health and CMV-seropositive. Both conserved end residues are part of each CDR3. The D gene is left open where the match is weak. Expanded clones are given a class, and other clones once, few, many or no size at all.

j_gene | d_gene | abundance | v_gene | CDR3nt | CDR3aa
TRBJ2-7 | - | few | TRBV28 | TGTGCCAGCCGGGACATCGAGCAGTACTTC | CASRDIEQYF
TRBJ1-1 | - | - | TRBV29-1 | TGCAGTTACTCCAGGGCCCCTATGAACACTGAAGCTTTCTTT | CSYSRAPMNTEAFF
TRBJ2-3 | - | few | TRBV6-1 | TGTGCCACCACCCGGGACACCAGCACAGATACGCAGTATTTT | CATTRDTSTDTQYF
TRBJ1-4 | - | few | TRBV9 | TGTGCCAGCAGCGTAGCTACTGGGGGGACTTTGAATGAAAAACTGTTTTTT | CASSVATGGTLNEKLFF
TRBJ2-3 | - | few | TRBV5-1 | TGCGCCAGCAGCTGGAAGGGGAATACGCAGTATTTT | CASSWKGNTQYF
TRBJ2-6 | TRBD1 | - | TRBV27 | TGTGCCAGCAGGGAATCCGGGACAGGGGTGGCTGGGGCCAACGTCCTGACTTTC | CASRESGTGVAGANVLTF
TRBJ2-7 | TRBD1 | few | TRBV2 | TGTGCCAGCAGTGTTTTGGACAGGGGGAACGAGCAGTACTTC | CASSVLDRGNEQYF
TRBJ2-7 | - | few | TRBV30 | TGTGCCTGGAGCCCCGGGAGCTCCTACGAGCAGTACTTC | CAWSPGSSYEQYF
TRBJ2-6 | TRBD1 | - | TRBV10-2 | TGCGCCAGCAGTGAGTCCCGGGACAGGGGAGACGTCCTGACTTTC | CASSESRDRGDVLTF
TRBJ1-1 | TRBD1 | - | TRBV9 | TGTGCCAGCAGGAGGGGACAGGGAAACACTGAAGCTTTCTTT | CASRRGQGNTEAFF
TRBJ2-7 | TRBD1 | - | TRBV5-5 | TGTGCCAGCATCGCCGGGACAGGGGGGGATTCGTACTTC | CASIAGTGGDSYF
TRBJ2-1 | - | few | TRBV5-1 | TGCGCCAGCAGCTTTGTTACCGGGTTGCGCTCCTACAATGAGCAGTTCTTC | CASSFVTGLRSYNEQFF
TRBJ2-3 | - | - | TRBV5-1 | TGCGCCAGCAGCTTGGAAGGGACAACTAGCACAGATACGCAGTATTTT | CASSLEGTTSTDTQYF
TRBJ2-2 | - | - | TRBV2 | TGTGCCAGCAGCGGAGGGAACGCGAACACCGGGGAGCTGTTTTTT | CASSGGNANTGELFF
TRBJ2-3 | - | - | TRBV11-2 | TGTGCCAGCAGCACCTACAGGGACTACACAGATACGCAGTATTTT | CASSTYRDYTDTQYF
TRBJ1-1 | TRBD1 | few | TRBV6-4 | TGTGCCAGAAGTGAGGACAGGCAAGGACAAGCTTTCTTT | CARSEDRQGQAFF
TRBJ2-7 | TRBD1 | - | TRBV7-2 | TGTGCCAGCAGCTCGACAGGGGGCAGGGAGCAGTACTTC | CASSSTGGREQYF
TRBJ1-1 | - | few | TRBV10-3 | TGTGCCATCAGTGAGTCCCACGGGGGGGGGAACACTGAAGCTTTCTTT | CAISESHGGGNTEAFF
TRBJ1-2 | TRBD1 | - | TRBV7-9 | TGTGCCAGCAGCCTCGTCGAGGACAGGAGCGTCACTAACTATGGCTACACCTTC | CASSLVEDRSVTNYGYTF
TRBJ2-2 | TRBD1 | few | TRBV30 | TGTGCCTGGACAGACAGGGCGGCCGGGGAGCTGTTTTTT | CAWTDRAAGELFF
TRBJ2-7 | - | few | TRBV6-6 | TGTGCCAGCCAGGGGCTGAAGAGCTCCTACGAGCAGTACTTC | CASQGLKSSYEQYF
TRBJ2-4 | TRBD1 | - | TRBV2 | TGTGCCAGCAGTGTGGACAGGAAAAACATTCAGTACTTC | CASSVDRKNIQYF
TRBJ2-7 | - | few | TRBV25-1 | TGTGCCAGCAGTCCCTCAGGGTACGAGCAGTACTTC | CASSPSGYEQYF